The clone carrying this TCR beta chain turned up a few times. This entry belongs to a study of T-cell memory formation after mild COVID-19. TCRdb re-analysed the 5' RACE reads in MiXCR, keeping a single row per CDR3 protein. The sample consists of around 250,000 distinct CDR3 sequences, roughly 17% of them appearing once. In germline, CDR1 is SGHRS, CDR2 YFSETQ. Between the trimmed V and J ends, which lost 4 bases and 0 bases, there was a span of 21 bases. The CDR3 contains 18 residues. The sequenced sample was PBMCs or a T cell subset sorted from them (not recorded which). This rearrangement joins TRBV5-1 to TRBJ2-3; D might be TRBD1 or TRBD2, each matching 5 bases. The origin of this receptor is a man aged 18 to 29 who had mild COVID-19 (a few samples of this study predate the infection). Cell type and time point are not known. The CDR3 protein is CASSGTPVGRSSTDTQYF. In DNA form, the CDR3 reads TGCGCCAGCAGCGGGACCCCAGTCGGACGTAGTAGCACAGATACGCAGTATTTT.